These 3 T cell receptor beta chains share one sample of origin, sequenced in a study of regulatory T cells in long-lasting Graves disease. Described time point: newly diagnosed GD, antithyroid drugs for less than 3 months. Extracted PBMC RNA gave rise to the TCR library. Both iRepertoire HTBI primers and Arm-PCR of CDR3 regions were used to build the TCR beta libraries. MiXCR, applied by TCRdb to the multiplex PCR reads, yields one record per CDR3 protein. The repertoire holds approximately 480,000 distinct CDR3 sequences, with under 20% as singletons. These data were also filed under a second study, of T cells in Graves' hyperthyroidism and ophthalmopathy.

Here the sequenced sample was peripheral blood mononuclear cells (PBMCs), taken at new diagnosis, from a patient treated with antithyroid drugs. The receptors derive from a man aged 35 to 55 with Graves disease.

This clonotype was seen many times. The rearrangement links TRBV28 to TRBJ2-1; D is perhaps TRBD2 (5 bases). Looked up from germline, CDR1 is MDHEN and CDR2 is SYDVKM. V lost 3 bases, J lost 6 bases, and 12 bases lay in between. This CDR3 is built from 14 residues. In DNA form, the CDR3 reads TGTGCCAGCAGTTTCGGCGGGTCGACCAATGAGCAGTTCTTC. It codes for CASSFGGSTNEQFF.

This clonotype was observed a few times. The chain has TRBV11-3 and TRBJ1-2; 7 positions match TRBD1. CDR1 and CDR2 from the germline V gene are SGHNT and YENEEA. The CDR3 runs 15 residues. V lost 5 bases and J lost 4; bases outside the gene matches: 10. The CDR3 bases are TGTGCCAGCAGCCAAGGCCGAGGGGGCGGCTATGGCTACACCTTC. This gives the protein CASSQGRGGGYGYTF. The full variable domain, its missing parts supplied by reference TRBV11-3 and TRBJ1-2, is EAGVVQSPRYKIIEKKQPVAFWCNPISGHNTLYWYLQNLGQGPELLIRYENEEAVDDSQLPKDRFSAERLKGVDSTLKIQPAELGDSAVYLCASSQGRGGGYGYTFGSGTRLTVV.

This clonotype was observed many times. The chain has TRBV27 and TRBJ2-7, with TRBD1 identical over 11 bases. Per the germline V gene, CDR1 is MNHEY and CDR2 is SMNVEV (reference sequence). Trimming at V came to 5 bases and at J to 3 bases, leaving 9 bases not matched to a gene. The CDR3 is 16 residues long. The CDR3 DNA reads TGTGCCAGCAGTGGACAGGGACAGGGGGAGCTCTACGAGCAGTACTTC. Translating it yields CASSGQGQGELYEQYF.